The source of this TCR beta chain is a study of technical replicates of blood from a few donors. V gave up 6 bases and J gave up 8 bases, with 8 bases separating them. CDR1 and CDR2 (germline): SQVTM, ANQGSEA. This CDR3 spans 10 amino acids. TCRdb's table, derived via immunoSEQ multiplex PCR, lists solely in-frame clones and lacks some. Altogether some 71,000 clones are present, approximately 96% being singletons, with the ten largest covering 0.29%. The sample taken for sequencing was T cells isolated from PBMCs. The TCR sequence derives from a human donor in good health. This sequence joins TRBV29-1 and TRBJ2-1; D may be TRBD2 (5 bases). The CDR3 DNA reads TGCAGCGTGGCGGGCGATGAGCAGTTCTTC. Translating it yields CSVAGDEQFF.